Listed here are 6 T cell receptor beta chains from one sample, sequenced in a study of identical twins. TCRdb re-analysed the 5' RACE reads in MiXCR, keeping a single row per CDR3 protein. Of fewer than 800,000 distinct CDR3 sequences in the sample, around 7.4% were seen once. The sample was also reused in another study, on yellow fever vaccine responses in identical twins.

Sequencing input: PBMCs. These receptor sequences come from a woman between 18 and 29 years old in good health.

This clonotype was observed a handful of times. The rearrangement uses TRBV12-3 or TRBV12-4 and TRBJ1-6; D is unclear. This CDR3 has 14 amino acids. Trimming removed 6 bases at V and 7 bases at J, with 13 bases between. The CDR3: CASSYDLGNSPLHF. The CDR3 region has the DNA TGTGCCAGCAGCTATGACCTGGGCAATTCACCCCTCCACTTT.

This clonotype was seen a few times. V and J are TRBV7-2 and TRBJ1-2; 8 bases agree with TRBD1. The V gene end was trimmed by 0 bases and the J gene end by 4 bases; junction bases not matched to a gene: 7. Germline lookup yields CDR1 SGHTA and CDR2 FQGNSA. There are 16 residues in the CDR3. This CDR3 reads CASSLAVQGASYGYTF. The CDR3 DNA follows: TGTGCCAGCAGCTTAGCGGTTCAGGGGGCCTCCTATGGCTACACCTTC.

This clonotype was found many times. The chain couples TRBV20-1 to TRBJ1-1; 7 bases agree with TRBD1. V trimming: 0 bases; J trimming: 4 bases; junction bases outside the gene matches: 2. This CDR3 comprises 13 residues. CDR1 is DFQATT, CDR2 SNEGSKA, per germline (reference sequence). The CDR3 spells CSAREQGSTEAFF. The CDR3 DNA reads TGCAGTGCTAGAGAACAGGGGTCCACTGAAGCTTTCTTT.

This clonotype was seen only a few times. The J gene is TRBJ2-7, the V gene TRBV15, with D perhaps matching TRBD2 (5 bases). V lost 0 bases to trimming and J lost 6 bases, with 9 bases between them. Germline lookup yields CDR1 LNHNV and CDR2 YYDKDF (reference sequence). The CDR3 covers 13 residues. The CDR3 region has the DNA TGTGCCACCAGCAGAGACGGGATCGCCGAGCAGTACGTC. Its protein is CATSRDGIAEQYV.

This chain uses TRBV12-3 or TRBV12-4 with TRBJ2-3; 10 positions agree with TRBD2. CDR3 length: 17 residues. The trim removed 6 bases at V and 6 bases at J, leaving 15 bases unmatched. The CDR3 nucleotides are TGTGCCAGCAGCCCTCCGGCTAGCGGGAGTAAAAGGGATACGCAGTATTTT. Its translation is CASSPPASGSKRDTQYF.

This clonotype was counted between two and nine times. V gene TRBV7-9 combines with J gene TRBJ2-7; 10 positions agree with TRBD1. Trimming removed 4 bases from V and 1 base from J; junction bases left unmatched: 7. The length of the CDR3 is 16 residues. Per the germline V gene, CDR1 is SEHNR and CDR2 is FQNEAQ (reference sequence). In DNA, the CDR3 is TGTGCCAGCAGCTCGTCCCGGGACAGGGGTTCCTACGAGCAGTACGTC. Amino acid sequence: CASSSSRDRGSYEQYV.